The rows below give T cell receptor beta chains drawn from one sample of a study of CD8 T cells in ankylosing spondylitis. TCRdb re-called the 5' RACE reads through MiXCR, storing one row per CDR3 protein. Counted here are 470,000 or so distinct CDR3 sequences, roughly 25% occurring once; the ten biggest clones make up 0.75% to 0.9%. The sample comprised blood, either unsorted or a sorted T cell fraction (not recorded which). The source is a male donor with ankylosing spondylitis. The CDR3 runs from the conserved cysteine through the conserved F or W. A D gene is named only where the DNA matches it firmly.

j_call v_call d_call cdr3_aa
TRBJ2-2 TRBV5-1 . CASSLDASGELFF
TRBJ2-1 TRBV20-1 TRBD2 CSASRSGRGLGEQFF
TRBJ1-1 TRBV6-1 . CASSEAPGPPEAFF
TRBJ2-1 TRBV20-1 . CSASLGGRILDSSYNEQFF
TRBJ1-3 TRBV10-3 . CAISHNSGNTIYF
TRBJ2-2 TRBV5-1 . CASALASTGELFF
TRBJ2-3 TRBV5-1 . CASSLEDYTDTQYF
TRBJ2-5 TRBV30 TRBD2 CAWGREVGETQYF
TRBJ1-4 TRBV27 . CASSFVGGIATNEKLFF
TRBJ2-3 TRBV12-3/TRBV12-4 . CASSLAGGSRGTDTQYF
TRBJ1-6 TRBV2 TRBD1 CASNPDRGNSPLHF
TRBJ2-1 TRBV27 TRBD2 CGPGTSGSNEQFF
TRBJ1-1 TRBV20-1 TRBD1 CSASLGTDEAFF
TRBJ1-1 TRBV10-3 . CAISGAWGGKATEAFF
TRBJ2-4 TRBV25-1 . CASSEYSHKAKNIQYF
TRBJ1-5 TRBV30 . CAWSGGKGNQPQHF
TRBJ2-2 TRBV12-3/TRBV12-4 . CASSLVPPPHPAGELFF
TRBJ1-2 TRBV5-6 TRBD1 CASSFRDRVYGYTF
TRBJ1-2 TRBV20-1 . CSAVTPRVGYGYTF
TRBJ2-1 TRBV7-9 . CASSLDASDEQFF
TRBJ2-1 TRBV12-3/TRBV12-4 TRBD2 CASSFILAGEVYNEQFF
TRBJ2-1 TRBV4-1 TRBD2 CASSQVGGYEQFF
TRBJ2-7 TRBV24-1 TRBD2 CATSDLSSGGSYEQYF
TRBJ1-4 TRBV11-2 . CASSLVFGGALGKLFF
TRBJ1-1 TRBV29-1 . CSVEKGRGTEAFF
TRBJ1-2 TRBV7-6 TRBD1 CASSTRDRGPGYGYTF
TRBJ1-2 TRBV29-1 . CSVDSQGYGYTF
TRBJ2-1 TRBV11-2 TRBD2 CASSLNSAGGWGEQFF
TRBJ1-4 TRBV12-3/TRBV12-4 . CASSPGSGHAEKLFF
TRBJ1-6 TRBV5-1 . CASSLGDGGNSPLHF
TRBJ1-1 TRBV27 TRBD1 CASSLWAVSVGQSTEAFF
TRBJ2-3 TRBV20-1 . CSARDSGRPTDTQYF
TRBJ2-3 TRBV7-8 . CASSSQARDTDTQYF
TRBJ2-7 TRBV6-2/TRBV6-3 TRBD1 CASKSQGVSYEQYF
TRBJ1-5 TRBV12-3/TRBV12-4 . CASSPPGEPQHF
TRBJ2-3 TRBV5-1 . CASSLSAGIGNTQYF
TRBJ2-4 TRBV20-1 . CSARAVAGDSLAIQYF
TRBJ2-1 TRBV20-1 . CSARDIRGSSYNEQFF
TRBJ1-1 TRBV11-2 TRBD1 CASSATGALSTEAFF
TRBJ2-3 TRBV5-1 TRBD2 CASSAGTSGEDTQYF
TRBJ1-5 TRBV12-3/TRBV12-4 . CASRLTGFQPQHF
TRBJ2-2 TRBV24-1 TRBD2 CATRSSGNTGELFF
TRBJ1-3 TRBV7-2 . CASSVMASGNTIYF
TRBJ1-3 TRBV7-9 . CASRGGSGNTIYF
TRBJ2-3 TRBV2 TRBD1 CASRRQGSSDTQYF
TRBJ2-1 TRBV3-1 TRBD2 CASSQSGTSGRDEQFF
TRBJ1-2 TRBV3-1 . CASSQDLRYGYTF
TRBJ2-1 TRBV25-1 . CASSDSSYNEQFF
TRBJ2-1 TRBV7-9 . CASSVGGTGSEQFF
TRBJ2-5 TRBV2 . CASSVGVYQETQYF
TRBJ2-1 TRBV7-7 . CASSPMMGYNEQFF
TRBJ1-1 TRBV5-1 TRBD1 CASSFGDRENTEAFF
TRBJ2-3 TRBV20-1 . CSAIRRGTDTQYF
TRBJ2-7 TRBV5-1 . CASSAGTQAYEQYF
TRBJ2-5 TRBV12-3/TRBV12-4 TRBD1 CASSRQGEVGLAQYF